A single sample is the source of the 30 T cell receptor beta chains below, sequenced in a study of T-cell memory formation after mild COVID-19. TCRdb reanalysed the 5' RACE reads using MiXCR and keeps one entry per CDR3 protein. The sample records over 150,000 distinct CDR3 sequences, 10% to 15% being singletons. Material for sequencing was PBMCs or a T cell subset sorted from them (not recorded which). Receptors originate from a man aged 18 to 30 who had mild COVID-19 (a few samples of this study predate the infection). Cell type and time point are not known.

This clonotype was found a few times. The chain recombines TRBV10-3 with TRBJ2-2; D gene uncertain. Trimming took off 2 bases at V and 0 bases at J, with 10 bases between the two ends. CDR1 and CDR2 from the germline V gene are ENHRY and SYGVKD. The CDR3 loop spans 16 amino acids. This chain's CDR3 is CAISEISGSNTGELFF. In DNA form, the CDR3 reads TGTGCCATCAGTGAGATTTCCGGGTCGAACACCGGGGAGCTGTTTTTT.

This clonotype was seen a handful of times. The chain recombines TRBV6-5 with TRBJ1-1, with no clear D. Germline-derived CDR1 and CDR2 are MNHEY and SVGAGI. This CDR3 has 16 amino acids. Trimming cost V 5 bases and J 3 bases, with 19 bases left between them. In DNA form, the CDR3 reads TGTGCCAGCAGTCGGACCCCCCTCTCCCGGGACACTGAAGCTTTCTTT. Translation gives CASSRTPLSRDTEAFF.

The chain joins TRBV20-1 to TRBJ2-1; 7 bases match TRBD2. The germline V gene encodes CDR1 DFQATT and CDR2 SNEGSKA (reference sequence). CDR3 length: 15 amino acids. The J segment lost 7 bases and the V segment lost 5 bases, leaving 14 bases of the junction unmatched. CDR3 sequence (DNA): TGCAGTGCTCCAAGGACGGGGGGTCTTAGGAATGAGCAGTTCTTC. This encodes CSAPRTGGLRNEQFF.

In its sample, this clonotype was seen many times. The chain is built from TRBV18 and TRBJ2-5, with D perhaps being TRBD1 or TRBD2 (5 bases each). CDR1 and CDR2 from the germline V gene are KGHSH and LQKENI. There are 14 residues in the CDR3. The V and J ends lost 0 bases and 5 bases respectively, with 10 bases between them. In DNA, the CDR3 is TGTGCCAGCTCACCACCCCAGGGAGAGGAGACCCAGTACTTC. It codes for CASSPPQGEETQYF. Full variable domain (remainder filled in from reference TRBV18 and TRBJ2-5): NAGVMQNPRHLVRRRGQEARLRCSPMKGHSHVYWYRQLPEEGLKFMVYLQKENIIDESGMPKERFSAEFPKEGPSILRIQQVVRGDSAAYFCASSPPQGEETQYFGPGTRLLVL.

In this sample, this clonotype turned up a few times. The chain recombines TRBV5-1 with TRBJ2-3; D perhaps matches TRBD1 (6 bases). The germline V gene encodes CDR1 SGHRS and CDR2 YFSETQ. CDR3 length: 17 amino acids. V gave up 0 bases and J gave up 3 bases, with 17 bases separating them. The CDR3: CASSLEGWQGWTDTQYF. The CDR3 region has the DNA TGCGCCAGCAGCTTGGAGGGTTGGCAGGGGTGGACAGATACGCAGTATTTT.

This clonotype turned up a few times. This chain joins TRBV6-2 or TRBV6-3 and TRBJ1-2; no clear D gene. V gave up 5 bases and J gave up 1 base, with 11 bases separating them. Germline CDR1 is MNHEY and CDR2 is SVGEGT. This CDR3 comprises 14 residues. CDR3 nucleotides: TGTGCCAGCAGTACTCCGGGCGTTAACTATGGCTACACCTTC. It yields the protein CASSTPGVNYGYTF.

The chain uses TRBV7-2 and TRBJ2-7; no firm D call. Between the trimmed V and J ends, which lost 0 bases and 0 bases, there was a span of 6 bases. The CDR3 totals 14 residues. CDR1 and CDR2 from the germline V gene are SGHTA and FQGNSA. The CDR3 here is CASSLALSSYEQYF. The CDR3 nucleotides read TGTGCCAGCAGCTTAGCCCTATCCTCCTACGAGCAGTACTTC.

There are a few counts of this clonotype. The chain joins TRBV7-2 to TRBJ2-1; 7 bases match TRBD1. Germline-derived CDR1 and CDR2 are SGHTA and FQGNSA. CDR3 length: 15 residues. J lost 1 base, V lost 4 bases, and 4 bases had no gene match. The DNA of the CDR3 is TGTGCCAGCAGCTCGGACAGGAATTCCTACAATGAGCAGTTCTTC. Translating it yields CASSSDRNSYNEQFF. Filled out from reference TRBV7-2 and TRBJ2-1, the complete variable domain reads GAGVSQSPSNKVTEKGKDVELRCDPISGHTALYWYRQSLGQGLEFLIYFQGNSAPDKSGLPSDRFSAERTGGSVSTLTIQRTQQEDSAVYLCASSSDRNSYNEQFFGPGTRLTVL.

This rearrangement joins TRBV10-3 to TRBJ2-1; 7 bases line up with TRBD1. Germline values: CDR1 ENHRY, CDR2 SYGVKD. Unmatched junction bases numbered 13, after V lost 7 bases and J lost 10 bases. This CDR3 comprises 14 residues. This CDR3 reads CAITRDSFSWEQFF. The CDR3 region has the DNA TGTGCCATCACCAGGGACAGCTTTTCTTGGGAGCAGTTCTTC.

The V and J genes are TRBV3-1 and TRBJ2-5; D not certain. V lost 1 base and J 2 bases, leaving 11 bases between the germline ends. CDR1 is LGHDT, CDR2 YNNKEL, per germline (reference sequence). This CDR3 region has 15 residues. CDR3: CASSQVPFQQETQYF. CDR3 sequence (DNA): TGTGCCAGCAGCCAAGTGCCTTTCCAACAAGAGACCCAGTACTTC.

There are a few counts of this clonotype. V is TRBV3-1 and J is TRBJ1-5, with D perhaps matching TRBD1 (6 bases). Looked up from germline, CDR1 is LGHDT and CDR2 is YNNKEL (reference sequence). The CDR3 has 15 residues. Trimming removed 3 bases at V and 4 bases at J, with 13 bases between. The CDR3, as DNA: TGTGCCAGCAGCCAGGCGGGGGGCCTGAATCAGCCCCAGCATTTT. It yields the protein CASSQAGGLNQPQHF. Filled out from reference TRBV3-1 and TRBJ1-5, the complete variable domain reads DTAVSQTPKYLVTQMGNDKSIKCEQNLGHDTMYWYKQDSKKFLKIMFSYNNKELIINETVPNRFSPKSPDKAHLNLHINSLELGDSAVYFCASSQAGGLNQPQHFGDGTRLSIL.

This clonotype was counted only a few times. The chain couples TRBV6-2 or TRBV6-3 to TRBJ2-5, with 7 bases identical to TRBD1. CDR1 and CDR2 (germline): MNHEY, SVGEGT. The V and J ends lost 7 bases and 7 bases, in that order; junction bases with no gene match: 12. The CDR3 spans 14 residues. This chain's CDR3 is CASILGTAGTTQYF. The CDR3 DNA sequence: TGTGCCAGCATTCTCGGGACAGCCGGAACGACCCAGTACTTC.

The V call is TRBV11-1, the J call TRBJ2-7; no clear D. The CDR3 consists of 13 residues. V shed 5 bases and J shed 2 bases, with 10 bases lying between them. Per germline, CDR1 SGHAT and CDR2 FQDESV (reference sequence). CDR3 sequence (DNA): TGTGCCAGCAGCCCACCAGAGACCTACGAGCAGTACTTC. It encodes CASSPPETYEQYF.

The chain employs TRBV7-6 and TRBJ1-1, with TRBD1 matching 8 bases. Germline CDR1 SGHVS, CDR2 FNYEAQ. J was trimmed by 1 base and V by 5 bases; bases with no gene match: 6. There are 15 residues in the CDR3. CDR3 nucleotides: TGTGCCAGCAGCGACATAGGACAGGGGAACACTGAAGCTTTCTTT. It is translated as CASSDIGQGNTEAFF.

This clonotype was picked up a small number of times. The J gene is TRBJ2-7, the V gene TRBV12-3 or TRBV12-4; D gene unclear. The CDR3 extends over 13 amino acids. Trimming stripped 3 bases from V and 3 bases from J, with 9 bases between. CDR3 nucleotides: TGTGCCAGCAGTTTTTGGGCTAGCTACGAGCAGTACGTC. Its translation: CASSFWASYEQYV.

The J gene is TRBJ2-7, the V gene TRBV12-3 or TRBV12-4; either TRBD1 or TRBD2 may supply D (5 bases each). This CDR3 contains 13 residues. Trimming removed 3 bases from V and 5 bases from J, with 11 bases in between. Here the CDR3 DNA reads TGTGCCAGCAGTTTTTGGGGGTCCGACGAGCAGTACGTC. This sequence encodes CASSFWGSDEQYV.

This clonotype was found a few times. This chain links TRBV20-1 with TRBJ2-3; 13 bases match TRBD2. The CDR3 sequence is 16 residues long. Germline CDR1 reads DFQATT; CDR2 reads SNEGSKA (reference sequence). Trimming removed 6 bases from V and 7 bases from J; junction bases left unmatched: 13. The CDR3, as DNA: TGCAGTGCGCCGAAACTAACTAGCGGGGGGGCCAATACGCAGTATTTT. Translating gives CSAPKLTSGGANTQYF.

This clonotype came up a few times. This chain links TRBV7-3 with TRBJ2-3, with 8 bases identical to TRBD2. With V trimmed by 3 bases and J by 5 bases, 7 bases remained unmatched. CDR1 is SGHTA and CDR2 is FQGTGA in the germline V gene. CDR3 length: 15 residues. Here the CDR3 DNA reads TGTGCCAGCAGCTTTCGGGGGGGCCAGGGAGATACGCAGTATTTT. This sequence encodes CASSFRGGQGDTQYF. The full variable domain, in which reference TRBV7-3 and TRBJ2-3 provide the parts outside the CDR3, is GAGVSQTPSNKVTEKGKYVELRCDPISGHTALYWYRQSLGQGPEFLIYFQGTGAADDSGLPNDRFFAVRPEGSVSTLKIQRTERGDSAVYLCASSFRGGQGDTQYFGPGTRLTVL.

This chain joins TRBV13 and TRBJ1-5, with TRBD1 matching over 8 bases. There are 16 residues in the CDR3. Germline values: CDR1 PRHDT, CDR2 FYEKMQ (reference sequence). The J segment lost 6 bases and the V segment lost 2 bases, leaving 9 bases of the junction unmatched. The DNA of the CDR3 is TGTGCCAGCAGCTTACAGGGGGCCCGGCGCGGTCAGCCCCAGCATTTT. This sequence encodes CASSLQGARRGQPQHF. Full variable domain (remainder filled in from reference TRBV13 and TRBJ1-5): AAGVIQSPRHLIKEKRETATLKCYPIPRHDTVYWYQQGPGQDPQFLISFYEKMQSDKGSIPDRFSAQQFSDYHSELNMSSLELGDSALYFCASSLQGARRGQPQHFGDGTRLSIL.

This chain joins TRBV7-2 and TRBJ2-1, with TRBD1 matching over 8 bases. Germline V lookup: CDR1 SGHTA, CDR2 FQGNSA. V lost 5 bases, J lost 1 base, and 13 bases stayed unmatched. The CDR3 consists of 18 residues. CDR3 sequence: CASSPRPQGASSYNEQFF. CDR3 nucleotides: TGTGCCAGCAGCCCCCGGCCTCAGGGGGCGAGTTCCTACAATGAGCAGTTCTTC.

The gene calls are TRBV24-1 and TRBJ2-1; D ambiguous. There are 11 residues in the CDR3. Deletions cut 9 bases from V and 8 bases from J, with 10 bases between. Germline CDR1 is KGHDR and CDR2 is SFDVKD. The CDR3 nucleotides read TGTGCCACCTCTAACTGGTATGAGCAGTTCTTC. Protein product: CATSNWYEQFF.

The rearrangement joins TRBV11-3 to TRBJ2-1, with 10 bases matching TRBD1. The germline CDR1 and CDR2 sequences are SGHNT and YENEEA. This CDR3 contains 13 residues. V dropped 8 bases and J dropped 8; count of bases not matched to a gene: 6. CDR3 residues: CASQGQGIDEQFF. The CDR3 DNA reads TGTGCCAGCCAGGGACAGGGGATCGATGAGCAGTTCTTC.

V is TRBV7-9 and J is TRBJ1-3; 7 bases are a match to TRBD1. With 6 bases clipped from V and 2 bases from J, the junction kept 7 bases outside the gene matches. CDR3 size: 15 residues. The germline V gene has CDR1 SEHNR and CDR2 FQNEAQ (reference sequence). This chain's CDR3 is CASRQTGLTGNTIYF. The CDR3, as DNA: TGTGCCAGCAGACAGACAGGGCTAACTGGAAACACCATATATTTT.

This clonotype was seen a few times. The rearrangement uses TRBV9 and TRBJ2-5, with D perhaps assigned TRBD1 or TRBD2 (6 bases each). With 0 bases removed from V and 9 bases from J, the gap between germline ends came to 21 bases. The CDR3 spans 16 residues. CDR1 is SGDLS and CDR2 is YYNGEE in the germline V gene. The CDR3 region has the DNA TGTGCCAGCAGCGTAGCGGGGGCCGACCAGCCAGGGGCCCAGTACTTC. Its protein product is CASSVAGADQPGAQYF.

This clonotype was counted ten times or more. In nucleotides, the CDR3 is TGCGCCAGCAGGACCGGGGAGATGGGGGAGCTGTTTTTT. Its translation is CASRTGEMGELFF. V is TRBV5-1 and J is TRBJ2-2, with D possibly TRBD2 on 5 matching bases. With 5 bases removed from V and 8 bases from J, the gap between germline ends came to 13 bases. Germline values: CDR1 SGHRS, CDR2 YFSETQ. This CDR3 has 13 amino acids.

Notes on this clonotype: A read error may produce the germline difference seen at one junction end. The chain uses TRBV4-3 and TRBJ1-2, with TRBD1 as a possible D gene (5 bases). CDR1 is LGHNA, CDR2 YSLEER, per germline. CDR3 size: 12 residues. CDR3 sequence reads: CASSQDRRDQIF. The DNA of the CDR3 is TGCGCCAGCAGCCAAGATCGCAGGGATCAAATCTTC.

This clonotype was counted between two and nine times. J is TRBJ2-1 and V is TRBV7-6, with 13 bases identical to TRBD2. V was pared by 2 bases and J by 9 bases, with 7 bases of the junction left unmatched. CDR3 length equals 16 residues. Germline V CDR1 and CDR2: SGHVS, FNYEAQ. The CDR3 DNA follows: TGTGCCAGCAGCTTAAAAGGACTAGCGGGGGTAGCTGAGCAGTTCTTC. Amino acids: CASSLKGLAGVAEQFF.

The CDR3 is CASSLASGWGEATEAFF. The CDR3 bases are TGCGCCAGCAGCTTGGCCTCAGGGTGGGGAGAGGCCACTGAAGCTTTCTTT. The rearrangement links TRBV5-1 to TRBJ1-1, with D possibly matching TRBD1 (5 bases). This CDR3 has 17 amino acids. V lost 0 bases, J lost 4 bases, and 19 bases lay in between. CDR1 SGHRS and CDR2 YFSETQ come from the germline V gene. Full variable domain (rest looked up from reference TRBV5-1 and TRBJ1-1): KAGVTQTPRYLIKTRGQQVTLSCSPISGHRSVSWYQQTPGQGLQFLFEYFSETQRNKGNFPGRFSGRQFSNSRSEMNVSTLELGDSALYLCASSLASGWGEATEAFFGQGTRLTVV.

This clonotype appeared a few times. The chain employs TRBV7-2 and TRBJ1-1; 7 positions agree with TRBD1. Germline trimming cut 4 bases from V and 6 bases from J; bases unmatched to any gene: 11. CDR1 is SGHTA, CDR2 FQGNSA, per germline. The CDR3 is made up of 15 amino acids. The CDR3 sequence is CASSSGQPGGPEAFF. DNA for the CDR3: TGTGCCAGCAGCTCTGGGCAGCCAGGGGGTCCTGAAGCTTTCTTT.

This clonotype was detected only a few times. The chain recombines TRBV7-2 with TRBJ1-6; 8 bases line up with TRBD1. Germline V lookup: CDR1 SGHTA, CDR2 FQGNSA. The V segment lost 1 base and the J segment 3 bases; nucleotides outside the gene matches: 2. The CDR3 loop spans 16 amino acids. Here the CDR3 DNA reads TGTGCCAGCAGCTTAGAAGGGACAGGCTATAATTCACCCCTCCACTTT. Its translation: CASSLEGTGYNSPLHF.